This entry features one TCR beta chain sequence. This sample was included in a study of T-cell reconstitution after alpha-beta-depleted transplantation in children. During its preparation, the TCRbeta library received unique molecular identifiers. Via MiXCR, TCRdb re-called the PCR reads, giving one row per CDR3 protein. This table holds a few hundred thousand distinct CDR3 sequences, 20% found once. Germline V gives CDR1 SGHTA, CDR2 FQGNSA. This CDR3 has 14 residues. Trimming removed 3 bases from V and 5 bases from J, with 13 bases in between. Material: PBMCs from the stem cell graft donor, obtained from the stem cell graft. The TCR sequence derives from a human donor who donated a stem cell graft to a child with acute myeloid leukemia. The V call is TRBV7-2, the J call TRBJ2-5; possible D gene TRBD1, 5 bases. CDR3 nucleotide sequence: TGTGCCAGCAGCTTTATGCAGGGCCAGGAGACCCAGTACTTC. Translation: CASSFMQGQETQYF.